This T cell receptor (beta chain) was profiled in a study of T cells after yellow fever vaccination. Looking at the study overall: The authors prepared low-cell-number fractions using SMART-Seq v4 Ultra Low Input.

They built TCR cDNA with 5'RACE template switching, a step that put in a universal primer site and UMIs. One entry per CDR3 protein, called by TCRdb with MiXCR from the 5' RACE reads. The sample has some 600,000 distinct CDR3 sequences; around 12% are singletons. Germline V lookup: CDR1 MNHNS, CDR2 SASEGT. The CDR3 has 14 residues. V lost 5 bases and J 2 bases, leaving 11 bases between the germline ends. A few counts support this clonotype. The target antigen is unknown. Study results and caveats: Boosting was followed by the reappearance of most primary-vaccination clones (around 96% CD4, about 90% CD8).

The chain has TRBV6-1 and TRBJ2-3; weak D call: TRBD1 (6 bases). The sequences come from PBMCs, collected on the day of the yellow fever booster vaccination. This TCR came from a man aged 25-40 years who received the YFV17D yellow fever vaccine. In nucleotides, the CDR3 is TGTGCCAGCAGTAAACAGGGAACCACAGATACGCAGTATTTT. Translated, it gives CASSKQGTTDTQYF.